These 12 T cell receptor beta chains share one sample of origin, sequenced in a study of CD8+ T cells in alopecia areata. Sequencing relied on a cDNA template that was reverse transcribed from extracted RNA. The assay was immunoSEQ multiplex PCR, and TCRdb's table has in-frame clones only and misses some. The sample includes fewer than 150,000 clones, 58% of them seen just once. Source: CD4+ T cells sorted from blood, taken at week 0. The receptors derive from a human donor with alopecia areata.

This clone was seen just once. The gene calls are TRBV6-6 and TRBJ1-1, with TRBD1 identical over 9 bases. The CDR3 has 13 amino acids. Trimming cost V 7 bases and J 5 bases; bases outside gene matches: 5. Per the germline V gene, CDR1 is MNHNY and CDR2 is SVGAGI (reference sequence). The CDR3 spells CASIGQGWTEAFF. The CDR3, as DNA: TGTGCCAGCATTGGACAGGGGTGGACTGAAGCTTTCTTT.

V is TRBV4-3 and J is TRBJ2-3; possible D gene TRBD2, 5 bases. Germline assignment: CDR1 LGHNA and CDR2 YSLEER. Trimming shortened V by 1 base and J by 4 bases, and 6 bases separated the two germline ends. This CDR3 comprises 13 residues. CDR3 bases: TGCGCCAGCAGCCAAGTCGGGGCAGATACGCAGTATTTT. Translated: CASSQVGADTQYF.

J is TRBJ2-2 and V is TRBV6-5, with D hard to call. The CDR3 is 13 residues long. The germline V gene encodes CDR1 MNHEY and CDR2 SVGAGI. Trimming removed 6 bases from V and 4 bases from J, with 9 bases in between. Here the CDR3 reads CASRREGTGELFF. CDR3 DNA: TGTGCCAGCAGAAGGGAAGGCACCGGGGAGCTGTTTTTT.

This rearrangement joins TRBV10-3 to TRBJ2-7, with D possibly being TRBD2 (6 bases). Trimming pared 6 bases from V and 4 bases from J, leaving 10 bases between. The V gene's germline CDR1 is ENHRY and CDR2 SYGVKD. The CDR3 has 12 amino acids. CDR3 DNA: TGTGCCATCAGGGGGACTCCTTACGAGCAGTACTTC. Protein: CAIRGTPYEQYF.

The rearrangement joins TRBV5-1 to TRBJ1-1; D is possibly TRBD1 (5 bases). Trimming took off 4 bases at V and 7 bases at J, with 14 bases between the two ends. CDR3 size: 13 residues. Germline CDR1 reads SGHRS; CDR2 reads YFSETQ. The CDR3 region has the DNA TGCGCCAGCAGCCGGGGGGAGGCGATTGAAGCTTTCTTT. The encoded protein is CASSRGEAIEAFF.

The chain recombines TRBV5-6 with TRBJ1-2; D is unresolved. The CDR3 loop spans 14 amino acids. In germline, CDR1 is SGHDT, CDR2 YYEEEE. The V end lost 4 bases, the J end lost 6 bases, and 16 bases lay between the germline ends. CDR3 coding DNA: TGTGCCAGCAGCCAAAAAGTACTGGTCCATGGCTACACCTTC. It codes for CASSQKVLVHGYTF.

The CDR3 bases are TGTGCCAGCAGCGTATCGAGGGGGGACTATGGCTACACCTTC. It specifies CASSVSRGDYGYTF. The chain has TRBV9 and TRBJ1-2; D may be TRBD1 (6 bases). Trimming shortened V by 1 base and J by 3 bases, and 10 bases separated the two germline ends. The CDR3 spans 14 residues. CDR1 SGDLS and CDR2 YYNGEE come from the germline V gene.

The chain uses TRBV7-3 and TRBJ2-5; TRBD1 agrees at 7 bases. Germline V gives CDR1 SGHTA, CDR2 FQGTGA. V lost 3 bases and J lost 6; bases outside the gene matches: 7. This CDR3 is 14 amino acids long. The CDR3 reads CASSLTGQSQTQYF. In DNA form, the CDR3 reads TGTGCCAGCAGCTTGACAGGGCAATCCCAGACCCAGTACTTC.

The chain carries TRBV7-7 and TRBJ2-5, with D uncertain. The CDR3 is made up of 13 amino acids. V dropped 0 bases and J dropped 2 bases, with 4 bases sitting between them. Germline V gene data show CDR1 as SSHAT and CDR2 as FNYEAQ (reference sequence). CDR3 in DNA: TGTGCCAGCAGCTTAGCCAGGCAAGAGACCCAGTACTTC. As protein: CASSLARQETQYF.

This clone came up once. The CDR3 nucleotides read TGTGCCTTTATCGCCAGGGTGGATGAAAAACTGTTTTTT. Amino acids: CAFIARVDEKLFF. V usage is TRBV30 and J usage is TRBJ1-4; tentative D call: TRBD1 (5 bases). The V end lost 7 bases, the J end lost 6 bases, and 15 bases lay between the germline ends. CDR1 and CDR2 (germline): GTSNPN, SVGIG (reference sequence). CDR3 size: 13 residues. Supplemented by reference TRBV30 and TRBJ1-4, the full variable domain reads SQTIHQWPATLVQPVGSPLSLECTVEGTSNPNLYWYRQAAGRGLQLLFYSVGIGQISSEVPQNLSASRPQDRQFILSSKKLLLSDSGFYLCAFIARVDEKLFFGSGTQLSVL.

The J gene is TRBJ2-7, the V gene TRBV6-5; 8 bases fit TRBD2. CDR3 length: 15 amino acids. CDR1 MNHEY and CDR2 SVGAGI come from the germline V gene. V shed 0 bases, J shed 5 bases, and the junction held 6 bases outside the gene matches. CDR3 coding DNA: TGTGCCAGCAGTTACTCCTCCGGACTAGCTCACGAGCAGTACTTC. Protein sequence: CASSYSSGLAHEQYF.

CDR3 nucleotides: TGTGCCAGCAGCTTAGGGGCTGGCGGGGGGTCGGTCGGGACCCAGTACTTC. Translated, it gives CASSLGAGGGSVGTQYF. The chain links TRBV7-2 to TRBJ2-5; 8 nucleotides match TRBD2. After removal of 1 base from V and 7 bases from J, the junction contained 14 bases not matched to a gene. Germline V gene sequence: CDR1 SGHTA, CDR2 FQGNSA. This CDR3 is built from 17 residues.